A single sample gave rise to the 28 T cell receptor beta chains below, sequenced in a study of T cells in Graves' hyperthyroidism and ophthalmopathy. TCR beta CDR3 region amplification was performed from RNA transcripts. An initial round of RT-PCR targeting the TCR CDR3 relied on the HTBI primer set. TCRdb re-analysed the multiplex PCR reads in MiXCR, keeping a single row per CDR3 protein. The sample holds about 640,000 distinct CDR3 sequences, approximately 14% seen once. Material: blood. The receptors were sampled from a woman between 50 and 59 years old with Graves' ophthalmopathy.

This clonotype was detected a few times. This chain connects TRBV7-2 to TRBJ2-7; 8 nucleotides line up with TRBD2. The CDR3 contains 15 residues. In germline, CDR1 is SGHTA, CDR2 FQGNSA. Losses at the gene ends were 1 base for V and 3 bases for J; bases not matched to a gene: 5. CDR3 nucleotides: TGTGCCAGCAGCTTAGATCCAGCGGGAGTCTACGAGCAGTACTTC. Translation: CASSLDPAGVYEQYF.

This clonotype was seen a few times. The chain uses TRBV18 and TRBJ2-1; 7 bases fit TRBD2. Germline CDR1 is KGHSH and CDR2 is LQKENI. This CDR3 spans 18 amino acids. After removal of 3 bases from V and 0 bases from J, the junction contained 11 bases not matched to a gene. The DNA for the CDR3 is TGTGCCAGCTCACCCGGTGGGAGGGCCATTTCCTCCTACAATGAGCAGTTCTTC. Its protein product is CASSPGGRAISSYNEQFF.

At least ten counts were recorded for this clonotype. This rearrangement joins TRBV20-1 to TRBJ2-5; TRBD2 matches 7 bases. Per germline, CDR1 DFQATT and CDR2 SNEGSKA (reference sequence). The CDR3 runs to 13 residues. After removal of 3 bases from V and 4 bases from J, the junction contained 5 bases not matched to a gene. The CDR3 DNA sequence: TGCAGTGCTAGCCAGATAGCGGGAGAGACCCAGTACTTC. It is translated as CSASQIAGETQYF.

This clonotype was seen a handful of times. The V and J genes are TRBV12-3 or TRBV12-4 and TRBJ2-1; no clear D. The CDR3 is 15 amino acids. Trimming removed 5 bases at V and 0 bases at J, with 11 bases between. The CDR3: CASSQTRVSYNEQFF. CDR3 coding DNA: TGTGCCAGCAGTCAAACCCGGGTCTCCTACAATGAGCAGTTCTTC.

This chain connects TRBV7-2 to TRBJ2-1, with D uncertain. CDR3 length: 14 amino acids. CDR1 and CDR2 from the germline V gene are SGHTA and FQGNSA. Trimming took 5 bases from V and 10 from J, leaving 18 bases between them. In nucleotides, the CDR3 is TGTGCCAGCAGCCCACCCAGTTCCCCGGAGGAGCAGTTCTTC. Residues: CASSPPSSPEEQFF. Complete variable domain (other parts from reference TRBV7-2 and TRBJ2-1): GAGVSQSPSNKVTEKGKDVELRCDPISGHTALYWYRQSLGQGLEFLIYFQGNSAPDKSGLPSDRFSAERTGGSVSTLTIQRTQQEDSAVYLCASSPPSSPEEQFFGPGTRLTVL.

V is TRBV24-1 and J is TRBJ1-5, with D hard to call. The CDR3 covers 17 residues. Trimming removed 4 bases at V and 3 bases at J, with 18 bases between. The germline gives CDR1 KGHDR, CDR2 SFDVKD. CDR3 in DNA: TGTGCCACCAGTGACCCGATTCGGTTAAAGGCCAATCAGCCCCAGCATTTT. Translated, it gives CATSDPIRLKANQPQHF.

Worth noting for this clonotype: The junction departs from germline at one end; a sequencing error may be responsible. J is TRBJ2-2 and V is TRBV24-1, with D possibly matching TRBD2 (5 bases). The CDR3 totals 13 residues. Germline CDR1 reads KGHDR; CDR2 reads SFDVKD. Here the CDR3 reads CATSWGDTRELFF. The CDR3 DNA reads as TGTGCCACCAGTTGGGGAGACACCCGGGAGCTGTTTTTT.

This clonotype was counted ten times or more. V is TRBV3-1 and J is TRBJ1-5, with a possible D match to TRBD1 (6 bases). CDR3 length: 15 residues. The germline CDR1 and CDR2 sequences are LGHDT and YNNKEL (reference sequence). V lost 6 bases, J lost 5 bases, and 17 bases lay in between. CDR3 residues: CASSRTRGSHQPQHF. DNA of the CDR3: TGTGCCAGCAGTCGGACTAGGGGGTCCCATCAGCCCCAGCATTTT.

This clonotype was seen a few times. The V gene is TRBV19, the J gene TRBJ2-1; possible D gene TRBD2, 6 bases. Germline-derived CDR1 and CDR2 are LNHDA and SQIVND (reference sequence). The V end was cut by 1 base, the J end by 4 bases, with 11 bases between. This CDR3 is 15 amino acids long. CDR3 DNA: TGTGCCAGTAGTATAGTTGGGACTGCGTACAATGAGCAGTTCTTC. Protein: CASSIVGTAYNEQFF.

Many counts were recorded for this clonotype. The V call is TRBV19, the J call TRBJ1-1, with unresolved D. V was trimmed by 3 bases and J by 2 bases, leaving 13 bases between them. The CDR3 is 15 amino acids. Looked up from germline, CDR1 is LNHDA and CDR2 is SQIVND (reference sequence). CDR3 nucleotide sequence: TGTGCCAGTAGTATCGGACCTACCCCAAACACTGAAGCTTTCTTT. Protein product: CASSIGPTPNTEAFF.

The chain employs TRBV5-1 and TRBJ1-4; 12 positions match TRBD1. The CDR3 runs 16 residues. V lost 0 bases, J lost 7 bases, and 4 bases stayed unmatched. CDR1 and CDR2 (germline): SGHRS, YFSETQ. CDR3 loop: CASSLEGQGASEKLFF. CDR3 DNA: TGCGCCAGCAGCTTGGAGGGACAGGGGGCGAGTGAAAAACTGTTTTTT.

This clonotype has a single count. CDR3 loop: CASSRSPGGPNTDTQYF. CDR3 bases: TGTGCCAGCAGCAGGTCGCCCGGGGGCCCTAACACAGATACGCAGTATTTT. The chain recombines TRBV7-3 with TRBJ2-3; either TRBD1 or TRBD2 may supply D (6 bases each). Trimming left V 5 bases short and J 2 bases short, with 20 bases between. Germline values: CDR1 SGHTA, CDR2 FQGTGA. The CDR3 is 17 amino acids.

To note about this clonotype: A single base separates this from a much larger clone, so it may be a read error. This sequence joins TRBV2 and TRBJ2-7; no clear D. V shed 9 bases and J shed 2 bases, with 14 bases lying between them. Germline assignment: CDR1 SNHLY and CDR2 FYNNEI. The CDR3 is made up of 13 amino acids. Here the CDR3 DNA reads TGTGCCAGTCGAGAAGCGATGACCTACGAGCAGTACTTC. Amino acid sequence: CASREAMTYEQYF. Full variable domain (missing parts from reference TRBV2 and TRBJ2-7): EPEVTQTPSHQVTQMGQEVILRCVPISNHLYFYWYRQILGQKVEFLVSFYNNEISEKSEIFDDQFSVERPDGSNFTLKIRSTKLEDSAMYFCASREAMTYEQYFGPGTRLTVT.

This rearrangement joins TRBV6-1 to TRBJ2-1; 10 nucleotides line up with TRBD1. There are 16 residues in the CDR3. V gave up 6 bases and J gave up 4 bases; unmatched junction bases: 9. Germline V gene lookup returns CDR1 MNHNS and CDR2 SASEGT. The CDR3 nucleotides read TGTGCCAGCAGCACTACCGGGACAGGGGTTTACAATGAGCAGTTCTTC. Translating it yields CASSTTGTGVYNEQFF.

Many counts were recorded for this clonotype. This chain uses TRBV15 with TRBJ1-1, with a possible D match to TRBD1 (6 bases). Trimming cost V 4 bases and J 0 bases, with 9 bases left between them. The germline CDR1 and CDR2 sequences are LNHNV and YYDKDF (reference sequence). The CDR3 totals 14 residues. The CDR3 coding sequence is TGTGCCACCAGCAACAACAGGGTGAACACTGAAGCTTTCTTT. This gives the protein CATSNNRVNTEAFF.

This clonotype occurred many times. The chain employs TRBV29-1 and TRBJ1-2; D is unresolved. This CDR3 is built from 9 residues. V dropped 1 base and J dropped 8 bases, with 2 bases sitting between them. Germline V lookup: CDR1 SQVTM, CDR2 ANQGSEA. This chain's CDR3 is CSVEVGYTF. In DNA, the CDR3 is TGCAGCGTTGAAGTAGGCTACACCTTC.

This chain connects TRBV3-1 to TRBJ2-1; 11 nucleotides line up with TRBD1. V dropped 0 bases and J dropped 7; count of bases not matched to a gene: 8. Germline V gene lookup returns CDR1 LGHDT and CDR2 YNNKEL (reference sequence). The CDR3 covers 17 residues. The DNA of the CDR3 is TGTGCCAGCAGCCAAGATTACCGGGACAGGGGGAGAAATGAGCAGTTCTTC. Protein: CASSQDYRDRGRNEQFF.

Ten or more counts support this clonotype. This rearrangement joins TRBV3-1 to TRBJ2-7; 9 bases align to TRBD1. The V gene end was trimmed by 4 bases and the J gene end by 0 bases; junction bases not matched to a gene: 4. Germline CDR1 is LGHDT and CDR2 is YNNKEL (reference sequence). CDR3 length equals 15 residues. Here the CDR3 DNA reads TGTGCCAGCAGCCGTCGGACAGGGGTCTCCTACGAGCAGTACTTC. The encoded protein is CASSRRTGVSYEQYF.

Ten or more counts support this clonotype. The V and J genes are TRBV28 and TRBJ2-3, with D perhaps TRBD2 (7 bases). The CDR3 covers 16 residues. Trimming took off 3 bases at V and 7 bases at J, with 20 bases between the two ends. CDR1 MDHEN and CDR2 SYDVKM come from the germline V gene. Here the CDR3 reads CASSLGGAGGANTQYF. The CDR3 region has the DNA TGTGCCAGCAGTTTGGGGGGGGCTGGAGGTGCAAATACGCAGTATTTT.

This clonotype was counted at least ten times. The CDR3 DNA follows: TGTGCCAGCAGTTTAGCGGGAGGGTTCGATGAGCAGTTCTTC. Protein: CASSLAGGFDEQFF. This rearrangement joins TRBV28 to TRBJ2-1, with 9 bases fitting TRBD2. CDR3 size: 14 residues. Germline lookup yields CDR1 MDHEN and CDR2 SYDVKM. V shed 2 bases, J shed 8 bases, and the junction held 4 bases outside the gene matches. The full variable domain, in which reference TRBV28 and TRBJ2-1 provide the parts outside the CDR3, is DVKVTQSSRYLVKRTGEKVFLECVQDMDHENMFWYRQDPGLGLRLIYFSYDVKMKEKGDIPEGYSVSREKKERFSLILESASTNQTSMYLCASSLAGGFDEQFFGPGTRLTVL.

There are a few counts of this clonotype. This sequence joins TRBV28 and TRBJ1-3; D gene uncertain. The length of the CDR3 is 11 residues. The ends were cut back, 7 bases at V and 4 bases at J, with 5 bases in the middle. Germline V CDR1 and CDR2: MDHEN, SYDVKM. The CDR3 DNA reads TGTGCCAGCACTATAGGAAACACCATATATTTT. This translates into CASTIGNTIYF.

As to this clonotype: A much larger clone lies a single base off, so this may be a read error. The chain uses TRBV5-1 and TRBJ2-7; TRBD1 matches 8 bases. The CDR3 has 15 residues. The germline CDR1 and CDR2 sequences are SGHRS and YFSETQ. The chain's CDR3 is CASSLAPGGLNERYF. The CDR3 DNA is TGCGCCAGCAGCTTGGCTCCAGGGGGCCTTAACGAGCGGTACTTC.

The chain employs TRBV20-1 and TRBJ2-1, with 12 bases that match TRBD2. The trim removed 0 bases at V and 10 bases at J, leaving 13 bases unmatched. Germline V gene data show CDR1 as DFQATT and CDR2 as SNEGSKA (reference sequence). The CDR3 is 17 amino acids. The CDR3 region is CSARDRMTSGSRDEQFF. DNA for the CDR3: TGCAGTGCTAGAGATCGTATGACTAGCGGGAGTAGAGACGAGCAGTTCTTC.

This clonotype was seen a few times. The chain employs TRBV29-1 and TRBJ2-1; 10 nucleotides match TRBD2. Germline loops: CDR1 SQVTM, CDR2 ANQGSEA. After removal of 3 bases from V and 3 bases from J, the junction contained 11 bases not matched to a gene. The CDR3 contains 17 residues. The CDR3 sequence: CSVDGSGTSESYNEQFF. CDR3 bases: TGCAGCGTTGATGGGTCTGGGACTAGCGAGAGCTACAATGAGCAGTTCTTC.

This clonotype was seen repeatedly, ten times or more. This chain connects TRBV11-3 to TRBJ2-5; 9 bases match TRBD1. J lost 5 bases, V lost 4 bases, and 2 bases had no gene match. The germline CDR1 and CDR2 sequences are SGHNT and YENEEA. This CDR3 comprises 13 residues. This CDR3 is CASSWDRDETQYF. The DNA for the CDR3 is TGTGCCAGCAGCTGGGACAGGGATGAGACCCAGTACTTC.

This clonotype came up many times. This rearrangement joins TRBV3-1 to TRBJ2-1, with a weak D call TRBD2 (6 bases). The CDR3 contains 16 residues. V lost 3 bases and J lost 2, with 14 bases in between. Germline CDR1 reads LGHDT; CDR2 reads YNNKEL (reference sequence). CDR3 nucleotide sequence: TGTGCCAGCAGCCAGGTGGGACTCGCGGCCTACAATGAGCAGTTCTTC. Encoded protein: CASSQVGLAAYNEQFF.

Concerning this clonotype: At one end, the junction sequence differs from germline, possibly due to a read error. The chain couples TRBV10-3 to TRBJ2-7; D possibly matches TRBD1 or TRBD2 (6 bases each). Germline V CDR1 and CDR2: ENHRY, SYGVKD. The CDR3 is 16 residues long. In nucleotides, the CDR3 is TGTGCCATCAGTGAGTACCCAACAGGGACTTCCTGCGAGCAGTACTTC. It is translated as CAISEYPTGTSCEQYF.

The CDR3 spells CSARVDMNTEAFF. CDR3 sequence (DNA): TGCAGTGCTAGAGTGGATATGAACACTGAAGCTTTCTTT. V is TRBV20-1 and J is TRBJ1-1, with D unresolved. The CDR3 totals 13 residues. CDR1 is DFQATT and CDR2 is SNEGSKA in the germline V gene (reference sequence). V gave up 1 base and J gave up 0 bases, with 6 bases separating them.